This T cell receptor (beta chain) was sequenced in a study of shared clonotypes between healthy human individuals. There are a few counts of this clone. CDR3 length: 13 amino acids. Healthy HIV-negative adults without recent acute infections or vaccinations served as donors. CD4+ cell separation produced CD45RA+ naive and CD45RA-negative memory subsets. Researchers ran the assay at a deep level. Assay used: immunoSEQ multiplex PCR; TCRdb lists only in-frame clones, some missing. The table has approximately 2.1 million clones, 85% to 95% seen once; the top ten hold approximately 0.4%. The clonotype originates from a man between 18 and 29 years old in good health. Some clones in this sample may be carry-over from other donors' samples. Sequences were obtained from naive CD4+ T cells from PBMCs. Indicated subset: CD45RA+ positively selected. V gene TRBV1 combines with J gene TRBJ1-2; the D segment call TRBD1 is taken from the table without a DNA check. TRBV1 is assigned pseudogene status. CDR3 residues: CTRGQGPNYGYTF. The CDR3 DNA sequence: TGCACCAGGGGACAGGGGCCTAACTATGGCTACACCTTC.